Below are 20 T cell receptor beta chains sequenced from a single sample in a study of T cells in Graves' hyperthyroidism and ophthalmopathy. It was RNA transcripts that yielded the amplified TCR beta CDR3 regions. A set of HTBI primers served as the primers for a first-round RT-PCR of the TCR CDR3. Using its own MiXCR run on the multiplex PCR reads, TCRdb lists one record per CDR3 protein. Of about 380,000 distinct CDR3 sequences in the sample, about a fifth were seen once. What was sequenced was blood. The receptor set was obtained from a man aged 18 to 29 with Graves' ophthalmopathy.

In this sample, this clonotype turned up many times. The chain uses TRBV6-5 and TRBJ2-7; no firm D call. Trimming cost V 2 bases and J 6 bases, with 2 bases left between them. The CDR3 loop spans 10 amino acids. Germline V CDR1 and CDR2: MNHEY, SVGAGI. Here the CDR3 reads CASSYLEQYF. The CDR3 coding sequence is TGTGCCAGCAGTTACCTCGAGCAGTACTTC.

This clonotype was detected only once. Germline and junction disagree at one end, which may indicate a read error. The chain combines TRBV18 with TRBJ1-2; no clear D gene. Germline lookup yields CDR1 KGHSH and CDR2 LQKENI. CDR3 length: 13 amino acids. DNA of the CDR3: TGTGCCAGCTCGCCGCCAGGAAACTATGACTACACCTTC. Residues: CASSPPGNYDYTF.

This clonotype has at least ten counts. The chain employs TRBV27 and TRBJ2-5, with D possibly TRBD1 on 6 matching bases. The CDR3 spans 19 residues. V was trimmed by 5 bases and J by 2 bases, leaving 27 bases between them. From germline, CDR1 is MNHEY and CDR2 SMNVEV (reference sequence). CDR3 region: CASSRTLLYAGTSQETQYF. As DNA, the CDR3 is TGTGCCAGCAGTCGCACCCTTCTGTACGCCGGGACATCTCAAGAGACCCAGTACTTC.

At least ten counts were recorded for this clonotype. This sequence joins TRBV20-1 and TRBJ2-3, with D unclear. Germline V gene data show CDR1 as DFQATT and CDR2 as SNEGSKA (reference sequence). V shed 0 bases and J shed 4 bases, with 8 bases lying between them. The CDR3 is made up of 13 amino acids. CDR3 DNA: TGCAGTGCTAGAGATATCTCACCAGATACGCAGTATTTT. As protein: CSARDISPDTQYF.

This clonotype came up a few times. The genes are TRBV19 and TRBJ1-1; a possible D gene is TRBD1 (5 bases). This CDR3 contains 15 residues. Trimming stripped 3 bases from V and 1 base from J, with 12 bases between. Germline V CDR1 and CDR2: LNHDA, SQIVND (reference sequence). The CDR3 sequence: CASSIPGTQNTEAFF. In DNA, the CDR3 is TGTGCCAGTAGTATCCCCGGGACTCAGAACACTGAAGCTTTCTTT.

The table lists this clonotype with a few counts. The V gene is TRBV11-1, the J gene TRBJ2-4, with D unresolved. The CDR3 extends over 16 amino acids. Germline V gives CDR1 SGHAT, CDR2 FQDESV (reference sequence). The V gene lost 4 bases and the J gene lost 6 bases, with 19 bases spanning the gap. The CDR3 sequence: CASSSSGPHSGNIQYF. The CDR3 coding sequence is TGTGCCAGCAGCTCCTCGGGCCCCCATTCCGGAAACATTCAGTACTTC.

This clonotype was observed many times. The chain links TRBV12-3 or TRBV12-4 to TRBJ2-3, with 8 bases matching TRBD2. The CDR3 contains 14 residues. Trimming took 7 bases from V and 5 from J; bases not matched to a gene: 8. The CDR3 coding sequence is TGTGCCAGCACTCCAGGCGGGGGGCGAGATACGCAGTATTTT. This gives the protein CASTPGGGRDTQYF.

This chain uses TRBV28 with TRBJ1-2; perhaps TRBD1 as D (6 bases). The CDR3 covers 13 residues. Per the germline V gene, CDR1 is MDHEN and CDR2 is SYDVKM. Trimming removed 3 bases from V and 4 bases from J, with 9 bases in between. CDR3: CASSLQGPYGYTF. CDR3 bases: TGTGCCAGCAGTTTGCAGGGGCCCTATGGCTACACCTTC.

This clonotype was detected only a few times. The V and J genes are TRBV15 and TRBJ2-5; 8 bases are a match to TRBD1. With V trimmed by 3 bases and J by 2 bases, 2 bases remained unmatched. The CDR3 extends over 14 amino acids. Germline-derived CDR1 and CDR2 are LNHNV and YYDKDF (reference sequence). Here the CDR3 reads CATSRHRGQETQYF. CDR3 bases: TGTGCCACCAGCAGGCACAGGGGGCAAGAGACCCAGTACTTC.

Many counts were recorded for this clonotype. The V gene is TRBV5-1, the J gene TRBJ2-1; 8 bases are shared with TRBD1. Per germline, CDR1 SGHRS and CDR2 YFSETQ. CDR3 length: 13 residues. After removal of 7 bases from V and 4 bases from J, the junction contained 4 bases not matched to a gene. CDR3 DNA: TGCGCCAGCGGAGGACAGGGATACAATGAGCAGTTCTTC. It is translated as CASGGQGYNEQFF.

This chain joins TRBV12-3 or TRBV12-4 and TRBJ2-7, with a possible D match to TRBD2 (5 bases). Trimming shortened V by 7 bases and J by 5 bases, and 9 bases separated the two germline ends. This CDR3 is built from 11 residues. The CDR3 DNA reads TGTGCCAGCACCCCGGGGAACGAGCAGTACTTC. Amino acids: CASTPGNEQYF.

V and J are TRBV4-1 and TRBJ1-3; D ambiguous. Germline V gene data show CDR1 as MGHRA and CDR2 as YSYEKL. Trimming took off 1 base at V and 4 bases at J, with 14 bases between the two ends. The CDR3 spans 16 residues. The CDR3: CASSQGNRGSGNTIYF. CDR3 nucleotides: TGCGCCAGCAGCCAAGGAAACCGAGGGTCGGGAAACACCATATATTTT.

CDR3 DNA: TGTGCCAGCAACCTGGACAGGGGAATAGGTGGGGCTTACAATGAGCAGTTCTTC. Its translation: CASNLDRGIGGAYNEQFF. The chain couples TRBV6-1 to TRBJ2-1, with TRBD1 matching 9 bases. CDR3 size: 18 residues. The germline V gene has CDR1 MNHNS and CDR2 SASEGT. V lost 7 bases, J lost 4 bases, and 17 bases stayed unmatched.

This clonotype has only a few counts. This chain uses TRBV13 with TRBJ2-3, with 10 bases matching TRBD1. Germline lookup yields CDR1 PRHDT and CDR2 FYEKMQ (reference sequence). Germline trimming cut 5 bases from V and 4 bases from J; bases unmatched to any gene: 3. The CDR3 length is 14 residues. For the CDR3, the DNA is TGTGCCAGCAGCGCCGACAGGGGGCCAGATACGCAGTATTTT. It translates to CASSADRGPDTQYF.

The rearrangement joins TRBV4-2 to TRBJ1-2; a weak D match, TRBD1 (5 bases). Trimming took off 2 bases at V and 4 bases at J, with 11 bases between the two ends. CDR1 and CDR2 from the germline V gene are LGHNA and YNFKEQ. The CDR3 loop spans 14 amino acids. The CDR3 DNA is TGTGCCAGCAGCCAAAGACAGTCAGGCTATGGCTACACCTTC. Protein product: CASSQRQSGYGYTF.

This clonotype turned up a few times. This chain's CDR3 is CASSLLGGTNYGYTF. In nucleotides, the CDR3 is TGTGCCAGCAGCTTGCTCGGGGGAACTAACTATGGCTACACCTTC. The chain employs TRBV7-9 and TRBJ1-2; the D gene is possibly TRBD1 (5 bases). The germline V gene encodes CDR1 SEHNR and CDR2 FQNEAQ (reference sequence). V was pared by 3 bases and J by 0 bases, with 11 bases between. The CDR3 runs 15 residues.

This clonotype was found a few times. CDR3 residues: CASSLSMEGSRYGYTF. The CDR3 DNA sequence: TGTGCCAGCAGTTTATCGATGGAGGGCTCCCGCTATGGCTACACCTTC. The chain employs TRBV27 and TRBJ1-2; D gene unclear. The CDR3 is 16 amino acids. The V and J ends lost 0 bases and 4 bases respectively, with 15 bases between them. Per germline, CDR1 MNHEY and CDR2 SMNVEV (reference sequence).

This clonotype was detected only a few times. The V call is TRBV18, the J call TRBJ1-6; D is possibly TRBD1 (6 bases). CDR3 size: 15 residues. Germline V gives CDR1 KGHSH, CDR2 LQKENI. V lost 2 bases, J lost 7 bases, and 12 bases lay in between. CDR3 sequence: CASSPSGEDNSPLHF. CDR3 DNA: TGTGCCAGCTCACCATCAGGGGAAGACAATTCACCCCTCCACTTT. The whole variable domain, remainder taken from reference TRBV18 and TRBJ1-6, is NAGVMQNPRHLVRRRGQEARLRCSPMKGHSHVYWYRQLPEEGLKFMVYLQKENIIDESGMPKERFSAEFPKEGPSILRIQQVVRGDSAAYFCASSPSGEDNSPLHFGNGTRLTVT.

Ten or more counts support this clonotype. The rearrangement joins TRBV10-2 to TRBJ1-1, with D maybe TRBD1 (6 bases). There are 13 residues in the CDR3. Looked up from germline, CDR1 is WSHSY and CDR2 is SAAADI. Trimming stripped 7 bases from V and 1 base from J, with 10 bases between. CDR3 sequence: CASTEGGNTEAFF. CDR3 sequence (DNA): TGCGCCAGCACCGAAGGGGGGAACACTGAAGCTTTCTTT.

J is TRBJ2-2 and V is TRBV20-1; TRBD2 matches at 12 bases. V gave up 3 bases and J gave up 7 bases; unmatched junction bases: 9. CDR1 is DFQATT and CDR2 is SNEGSKA in the germline V gene (reference sequence). This CDR3 has 16 amino acids. CDR3: CSASPTSGGWNGELFF. The CDR3 nucleotides read TGCAGTGCTAGCCCTACTAGCGGGGGGTGGAACGGGGAGCTGTTTTTT.